A selection of T cell receptor beta chains follows, all from one sample in a study of T-cell reconstitution after alpha-beta-depleted transplantation in children. Each CDR3 protein is one row after TCRdb ran MiXCR on the PCR reads. The sample records about 500,000 distinct CDR3 sequences, less than 35% being singletons. The sequencing used PBMCs from the stem cell graft donor, collected from the stem cell graft. Every receptor here comes from a human donor who donated a stem cell graft to a child with aplastic anemia. Each CDR3 is given with its conserved first and last residue. A D gene is named only where the DNA matches it firmly. Size values are once, few and many counts, or a class for expanded clones, and some rows have none.

D gene: TRBD1; J gene: TRBJ2-2; V gene: TRBV20-1; clone size: -; CDR3 length: 14; CDR3 DNA: TGCAGTGCTGCGGGACAGGTGAACACCGGGGAGCTGTTTTTT; CDR3 protein: CSAAGQVNTGELFF
D gene: -; J gene: TRBJ2-1; V gene: TRBV4-3; clone size: -; CDR3 length: 16; CDR3 DNA: TGCGCCAGCAGCCAAATCCCGTTGGGCAGACACAATGAGCAGTTCTTC; CDR3 protein: CASSQIPLGRHNEQFF
D gene: TRBD1; J gene: TRBJ1-1; V gene: TRBV20-1; clone size: -; CDR3 length: 15; CDR3 DNA: TGCAGTGCTAGAGCGGGACAGGGCTGGGGCACTGAAGCTTTCTTT; CDR3 protein: CSARAGQGWGTEAFF
D gene: -; J gene: TRBJ2-1; V gene: TRBV7-9; clone size: many; CDR3 length: 15; CDR3 DNA: TGTGCCAGCAGCTTAGTTTGGGCAGGTCCCGAGAAGGGGTTCTTC; CDR3 protein: CASSLVWAGPEKGFF
D gene: TRBD1; J gene: TRBJ2-3; V gene: TRBV20-1; clone size: many; CDR3 length: 17; CDR3 DNA: TGCAGTGCAAAAGGGGAAACGGGACAGGGAACCACAGATACGCAGTATTTT; CDR3 protein: CSAKGETGQGTTDTQYF
D gene: -; J gene: TRBJ1-6; V gene: TRBV10-3; clone size: few; CDR3 length: 17; CDR3 DNA: TGTGCCATCAGTGGGACCTCCCGGGGCGGGGGTGGTTCACCCCTCCACTTT; CDR3 protein: CAISGTSRGGGGSPLHF
D gene: TRBD1; J gene: TRBJ2-1; V gene: TRBV7-6; clone size: -; CDR3 length: 14; CDR3 DNA: TGTGCCAGCAGCTTAGGAGGGGGCGCATGGGAGCAGTTCTTC; CDR3 protein: CASSLGGGAWEQFF
D gene: -; J gene: TRBJ2-3; V gene: TRBV18; clone size: once; CDR3 length: 13; CDR3 DNA: TGTGCCAGCTCACCATCCCTCTCAGATACGCAGTATTTT; CDR3 protein: CASSPSLSDTQYF
D gene: -; J gene: TRBJ2-3; V gene: TRBV11-2; clone size: few; CDR3 length: 16; CDR3 DNA: TGTGCCAGCAGATACGCGGGCAGCGTAACAACAGATACGCAGTATTTT; CDR3 protein: CASRYAGSVTTDTQYF
D gene: -; J gene: TRBJ1-1; V gene: TRBV6-1; clone size: -; CDR3 length: 13; CDR3 DNA: TGTGCCAGCATCCTTTCGACCAACACTGAAGCTTTCTTT; CDR3 protein: CASILSTNTEAFF
D gene: -; J gene: TRBJ2-3; V gene: TRBV4-3; clone size: few; CDR3 length: 15; CDR3 DNA: TGCGCCAGCAGCAAGAGGGAGTCGACCACAGATACGCAGTATTTT; CDR3 protein: CASSKRESTTDTQYF
D gene: TRBD1; J gene: TRBJ1-2; V gene: TRBV14; clone size: -; CDR3 length: 14; CDR3 DNA: TGTGCCAGCAGCCACTCAGGACAGGGATGGGGCTACACCTTC; CDR3 protein: CASSHSGQGWGYTF
D gene: -; J gene: TRBJ2-1; V gene: TRBV18; clone size: -; CDR3 length: 16; CDR3 DNA: TGTGCCAGCTCACCACCTTCGGGGTACCCTAGCAATGAGCAGTTCTTC; CDR3 protein: CASSPPSGYPSNEQFF
D gene: -; J gene: TRBJ2-1; V gene: TRBV12-3/TRBV12-4; clone size: -; CDR3 length: 14; CDR3 DNA: TGTGCCAGCAGTCTCGGACCCACCTACAATGAGCAGTTCTTC; CDR3 protein: CASSLGPTYNEQFF
D gene: -; J gene: TRBJ2-7; V gene: TRBV27; clone size: -; CDR3 length: 14; CDR3 DNA: TGTGCCAGCAGACCATCGGCTGGGGTAAACGAGCAGTACTTC; CDR3 protein: CASRPSAGVNEQYF
D gene: -; J gene: TRBJ1-2; V gene: TRBV5-1; clone size: -; CDR3 length: 15; CDR3 DNA: TGCGCCAGCAGCTTGGCGATCCGCCATAACTATGGCTACACCTTC; CDR3 protein: CASSLAIRHNYGYTF
D gene: -; J gene: TRBJ1-1; V gene: TRBV12-3/TRBV12-4; clone size: few; CDR3 length: 12; CDR3 DNA: TGTGCCAGCAGTTTAGACAGGCGAGGAGCTTTCTTT; CDR3 protein: CASSLDRRGAFF
D gene: TRBD1; J gene: TRBJ1-1; V gene: TRBV29-1; clone size: few; CDR3 length: 14; CDR3 DNA: TGCAGCATCCGACAGGGACGTAGTGGCACTGAAGCTTTCTTT; CDR3 protein: CSIRQGRSGTEAFF
D gene: TRBD1; J gene: TRBJ2-3; V gene: TRBV7-9; clone size: -; CDR3 length: 14; CDR3 DNA: TGTGCCAGCACCAAGGCAGGGGGTCTAGATACGCAGTATTTT; CDR3 protein: CASTKAGGLDTQYF
D gene: -; J gene: TRBJ1-1; V gene: TRBV15; clone size: -; CDR3 length: 13; CDR3 DNA: TGTGCCACCAGCAGAGATCTGGGCACTGAAGCTTTCTTT; CDR3 protein: CATSRDLGTEAFF
D gene: -; J gene: TRBJ1-1; V gene: TRBV18; clone size: few; CDR3 length: 14; CDR3 DNA: TGTGCCAGCTCACCAGGAGTGGCTGAAACTGAAGCTTTCTTT; CDR3 protein: CASSPGVAETEAFF
D gene: -; J gene: TRBJ1-2; V gene: TRBV12-3/TRBV12-4; clone size: -; CDR3 length: 15; CDR3 DNA: TGTGCCAGCAGTTTTGGGTCGTACGCCCAAGGGGGCTACACCTTC; CDR3 protein: CASSFGSYAQGGYTF
D gene: -; J gene: TRBJ2-3; V gene: TRBV12-5; clone size: -; CDR3 length: 14; CDR3 DNA: TGTGCTAGTGGTTTGGTCCGGGCAACAGATACGCAGTATTTT; CDR3 protein: CASGLVRATDTQYF
D gene: TRBD1; J gene: TRBJ1-2; V gene: TRBV6-1; clone size: -; CDR3 length: 15; CDR3 DNA: TGTGCCAGCAGCACCGGACAGGGTCGGAACTATGGCTACACCTTC; CDR3 protein: CASSTGQGRNYGYTF
D gene: -; J gene: TRBJ1-2; V gene: TRBV30; clone size: few; CDR3 length: 11; CDR3 DNA: TGTGCCTGGAGTGTACGTCGGGGCTACACCTTC; CDR3 protein: CAWSVRRGYTF
D gene: -; J gene: TRBJ1-2; V gene: TRBV20-1; clone size: -; CDR3 length: 12; CDR3 DNA: TGCAGTGCTTACCCTTGGGACTATGGCTACACCTTC; CDR3 protein: CSAYPWDYGYTF
D gene: TRBD1; J gene: TRBJ2-5; V gene: TRBV28; clone size: many; CDR3 length: 14; CDR3 DNA: TGTGCCAGCAGTTCACAGGGGGCATCAGAGACCCAGTACTTC; CDR3 protein: CASSSQGASETQYF
D gene: -; J gene: TRBJ2-3; V gene: TRBV6-1; clone size: few; CDR3 length: 15; CDR3 DNA: TGTGCCAGCAGTGATCAAGGGGTCCGCACAGATACGCAGTATTTT; CDR3 protein: CASSDQGVRTDTQYF
D gene: TRBD1; J gene: TRBJ1-6; V gene: TRBV9; clone size: few; CDR3 length: 15; CDR3 DNA: TGTGCCAGCACCCTAAGGGACAGGGTGGATTCACCCCTCCACTTT; CDR3 protein: CASTLRDRVDSPLHF
D gene: -; J gene: TRBJ2-1; V gene: TRBV28; clone size: few; CDR3 length: 14; CDR3 DNA: TGTGCCAGCAGTTTCCGTACAAACTACAATGAGCAGTTCTTC; CDR3 protein: CASSFRTNYNEQFF
D gene: -; J gene: TRBJ2-1; V gene: TRBV7-7; clone size: -; CDR3 length: 13; CDR3 DNA: TGTGCCAGCGCTCCCCACAGTAGGGATGAGCAGTTCTTC; CDR3 protein: CASAPHSRDEQFF
D gene: -; J gene: TRBJ2-1; V gene: TRBV6-2/TRBV6-3; clone size: few; CDR3 length: 15; CDR3 DNA: TGTGCCAGCAGTTACGGTCGGACCGGCAACAATGAGCAGTTCTTC; CDR3 protein: CASSYGRTGNNEQFF
D gene: -; J gene: TRBJ2-7; V gene: TRBV7-2; clone size: -; CDR3 length: 14; CDR3 DNA: TGTGCCAGCAGCTTAGTAGAGAGCCACTACGAGCAGTACTTC; CDR3 protein: CASSLVESHYEQYF
D gene: TRBD2; J gene: TRBJ2-3; V gene: TRBV7-9; clone size: -; CDR3 length: 15; CDR3 DNA: TGTGCCAGCAGCAAAGGACTAGCGGGAGCAGATACGCAGTATTTT; CDR3 protein: CASSKGLAGADTQYF
D gene: -; J gene: TRBJ1-2; V gene: TRBV5-1; clone size: -; CDR3 length: 16; CDR3 DNA: TGCGCCAGCAGCTTGGATGTGGGACATCTTACCTATGGCTACACCTTC; CDR3 protein: CASSLDVGHLTYGYTF
D gene: -; J gene: TRBJ1-1; V gene: TRBV10-2; clone size: few; CDR3 length: 13; CDR3 DNA: TGCGCCACCAGACAGCTTGAGAACACTGAAGCTTTCTTT; CDR3 protein: CATRQLENTEAFF